This is a list of T cell receptor beta chains from one sample in a study of shared clonotypes between healthy human individuals. Clones were read by immunoSEQ multiplex PCR, and TCRdb kept only the in-frame ones, dropping some. The profile shows roughly 1 million clones, around 78% of them singletons. Sequencing was performed on memory CD4+ T cells from PBMCs. The source is a man aged 18 to 30 in good health. Some clones in this sample may be carry-over from other donors' samples. The CDR3 runs from the conserved cysteine through the conserved F or W. D genes are given only for firm matches. Not all rows give a size; the values are once, few, many and, for expanded clones, a class.

CDR3aa: CASSLLAGAFNEQFF; CDR3nt: TGTGCCAGCAGCTTACTAGCGGGCGCTTTCAATGAGCAGTTCTTC; j_gene: TRBJ2-1; v_gene: TRBV11-1; d_gene: TRBD2; abundance: -
CDR3aa: CASSLLSTNEKLFF; CDR3nt: TGCGCCAGCAGCTTGTTATCAACTAATGAAAAACTGTTTTTT; j_gene: TRBJ1-4; v_gene: TRBV5-1; d_gene: -; abundance: -
CDR3aa: CASSLRVAGARYETQYF; CDR3nt: TGTGCCAGCAGCTTACGGGTAGCGGGGGCCCGGTATGAGACCCAGTACTTC; j_gene: TRBJ2-5; v_gene: TRBV7-9; d_gene: TRBD2; abundance: once
CDR3aa: CASSMSSSYNEQFF; CDR3nt: TGTGCCAGCTCGATGTCGAGCTCCTACAATGAGCAGTTCTTC; j_gene: TRBJ2-1; v_gene: TRBV7-3; d_gene: -; abundance: -
CDR3aa: CASSLRSGGRGNEQYF; CDR3nt: TGTGCCAGCAGCCTCCGGAGTGGCGGGAGAGGGAACGAGCAGTACTTC; j_gene: TRBJ2-7; v_gene: TRBV7-2; d_gene: TRBD2; abundance: -
CDR3aa: CASSPGTPAYEQYF; CDR3nt: TGTGCCAGCAGCCCCGGGACACCCGCCTACGAGCAGTACTTC; j_gene: TRBJ2-7; v_gene: TRBV7-3; d_gene: -; abundance: -
CDR3aa: CASAPGQGAYEQYF; CDR3nt: TGTGCTAGTGCCCCGGGACAGGGGGCCTACGAGCAGTACTTC; j_gene: TRBJ2-7; v_gene: TRBV12-5; d_gene: TRBD1; abundance: few
CDR3aa: CASRKGGDTGELFF; CDR3nt: TGTGCCAGCAGAAAAGGGGGAGACACCGGGGAGCTGTTTTTT; j_gene: TRBJ2-2; v_gene: TRBV6-1; d_gene: -; abundance: -
CDR3aa: CASSPGWGETQYF; CDR3nt: TGTGCCAGCAGCCCCGGATGGGGAGAGACCCAGTACTTC; j_gene: TRBJ2-5; v_gene: TRBV7-2; d_gene: -; abundance: -
CDR3aa: CASSPQLTASSYEQYF; CDR3nt: TGCGCCAGCAGCCCCCAGTTGACAGCCTCCTCCTACGAGCAGTACTTC; j_gene: TRBJ2-7; v_gene: TRBV5-1; d_gene: -; abundance: -
CDR3aa: CASSLAVTAADNEQFF; CDR3nt: TGTGCCAGCAGCTTAGCTGTTACAGCGGCGGACAATGAGCAGTTCTTC; j_gene: TRBJ2-1; v_gene: TRBV7-9; d_gene: -; abundance: -